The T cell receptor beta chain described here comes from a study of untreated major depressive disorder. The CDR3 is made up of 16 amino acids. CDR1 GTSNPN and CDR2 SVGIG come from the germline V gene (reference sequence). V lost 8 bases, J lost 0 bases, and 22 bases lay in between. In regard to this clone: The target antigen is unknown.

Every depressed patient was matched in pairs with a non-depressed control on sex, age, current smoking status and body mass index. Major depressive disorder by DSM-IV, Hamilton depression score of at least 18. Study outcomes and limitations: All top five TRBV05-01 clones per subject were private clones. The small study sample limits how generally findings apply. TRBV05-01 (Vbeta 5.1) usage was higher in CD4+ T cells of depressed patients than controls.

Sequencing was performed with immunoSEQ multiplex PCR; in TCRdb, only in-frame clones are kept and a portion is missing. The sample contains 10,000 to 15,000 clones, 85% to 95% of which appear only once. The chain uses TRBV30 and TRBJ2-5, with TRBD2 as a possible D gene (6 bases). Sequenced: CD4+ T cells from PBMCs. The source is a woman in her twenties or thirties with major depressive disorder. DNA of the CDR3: TGTGCCGGTAAATTCGGAGCGGGTCTATACCAAGAGACCCAGTACTTC. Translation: CAGKFGAGLYQETQYF.